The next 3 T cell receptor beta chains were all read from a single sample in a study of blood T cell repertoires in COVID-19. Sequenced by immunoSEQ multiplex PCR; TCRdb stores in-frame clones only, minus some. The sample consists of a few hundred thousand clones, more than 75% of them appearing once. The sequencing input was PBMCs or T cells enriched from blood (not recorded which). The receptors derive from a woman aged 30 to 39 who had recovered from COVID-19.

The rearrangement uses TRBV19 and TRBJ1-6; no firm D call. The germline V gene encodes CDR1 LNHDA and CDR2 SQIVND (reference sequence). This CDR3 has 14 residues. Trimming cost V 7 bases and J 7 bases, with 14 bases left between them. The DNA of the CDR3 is TGTGCCAGTACCGAGCAGCGATGGAATTCACCCCTCCACTTT. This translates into CASTEQRWNSPLHF. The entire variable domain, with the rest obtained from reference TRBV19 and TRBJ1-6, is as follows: DGGITQSPKYLFRKEGQNVTLSCEQNLNHDAMYWYRQDPGQGLRLIYYSQIVNDFQKGDIAEGYSVSREKKESFPLTVTSAQKNPTAFYLCASTEQRWNSPLHFGNGTRLTVT.

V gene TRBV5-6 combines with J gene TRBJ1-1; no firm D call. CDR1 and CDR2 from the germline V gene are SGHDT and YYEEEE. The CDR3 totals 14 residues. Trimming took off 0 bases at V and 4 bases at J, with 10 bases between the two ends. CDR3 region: CASSLVAGGTEAFF. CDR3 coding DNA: TGTGCCAGCAGCTTGGTGGCTGGCGGCACTGAAGCTTTCTTT.

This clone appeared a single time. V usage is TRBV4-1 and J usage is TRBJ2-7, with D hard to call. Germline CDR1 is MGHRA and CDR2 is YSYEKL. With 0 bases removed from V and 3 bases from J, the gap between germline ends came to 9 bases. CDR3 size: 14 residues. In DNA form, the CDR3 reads TGCGCCAGCAGCCAAGATGGCATCTTCTACGAGCAGTACTTC. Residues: CASSQDGIFYEQYF.